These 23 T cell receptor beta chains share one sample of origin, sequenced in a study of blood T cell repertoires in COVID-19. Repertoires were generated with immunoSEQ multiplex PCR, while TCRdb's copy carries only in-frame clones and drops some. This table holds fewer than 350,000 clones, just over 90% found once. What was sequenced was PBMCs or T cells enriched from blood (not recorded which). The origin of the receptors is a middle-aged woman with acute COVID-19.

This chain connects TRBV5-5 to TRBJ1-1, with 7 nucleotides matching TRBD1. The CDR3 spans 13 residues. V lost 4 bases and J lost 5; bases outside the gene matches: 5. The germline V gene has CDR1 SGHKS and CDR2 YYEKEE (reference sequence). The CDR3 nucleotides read TGTGCCAGCAGCACCGACAGGGATACTGAAGCTTTCTTT. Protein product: CASSTDRDTEAFF.

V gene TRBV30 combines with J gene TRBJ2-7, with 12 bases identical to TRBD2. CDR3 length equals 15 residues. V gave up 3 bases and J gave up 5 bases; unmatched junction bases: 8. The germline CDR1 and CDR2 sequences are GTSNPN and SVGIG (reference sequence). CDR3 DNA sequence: TGTGCCTGGAGCGCTGGACTAGCGGGAAAAAACGAGCAGTACTTC. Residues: CAWSAGLAGKNEQYF.

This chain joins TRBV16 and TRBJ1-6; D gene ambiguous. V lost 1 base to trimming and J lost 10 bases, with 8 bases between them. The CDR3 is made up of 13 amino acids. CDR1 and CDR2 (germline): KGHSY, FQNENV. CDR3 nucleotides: TGTGCCAGCAGCCAATTCCCAGGATCACCCCTCCACTTT. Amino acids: CASSQFPGSPLHF.

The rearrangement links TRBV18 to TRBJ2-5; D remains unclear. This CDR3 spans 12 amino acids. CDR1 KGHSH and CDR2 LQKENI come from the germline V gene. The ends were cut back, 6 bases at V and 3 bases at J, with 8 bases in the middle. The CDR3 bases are TGTGCCAGCTCCCACTTAAAAGAGACCCAGTACTTC. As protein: CASSHLKETQYF.

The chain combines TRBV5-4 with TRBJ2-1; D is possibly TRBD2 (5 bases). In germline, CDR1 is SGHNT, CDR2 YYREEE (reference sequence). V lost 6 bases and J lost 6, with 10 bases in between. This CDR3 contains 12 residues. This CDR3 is CASKSSVNEQFF. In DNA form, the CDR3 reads TGTGCCAGCAAAAGTAGCGTCAATGAGCAGTTCTTC.

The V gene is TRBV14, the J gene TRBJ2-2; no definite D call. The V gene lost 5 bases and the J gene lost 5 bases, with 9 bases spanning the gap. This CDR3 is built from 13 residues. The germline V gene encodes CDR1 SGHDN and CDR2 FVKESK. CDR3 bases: TGTGCCAGCAGCTACAGACCTACCGGGGAGCTGTTTTTT. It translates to CASSYRPTGELFF.

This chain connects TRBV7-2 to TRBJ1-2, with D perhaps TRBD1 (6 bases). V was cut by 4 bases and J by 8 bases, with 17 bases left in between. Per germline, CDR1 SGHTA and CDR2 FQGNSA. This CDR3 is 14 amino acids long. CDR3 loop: CASSSSGQWGGYTF. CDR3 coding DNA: TGTGCCAGCAGCTCCTCTGGACAGTGGGGAGGCTACACCTTC.

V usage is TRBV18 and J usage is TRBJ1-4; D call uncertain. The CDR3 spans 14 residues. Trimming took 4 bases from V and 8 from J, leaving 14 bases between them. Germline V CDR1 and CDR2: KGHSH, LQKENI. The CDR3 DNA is TGTGCCAGCTCACAAGGACGCGGCGGGGAAAAACTGTTTTTT. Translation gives CASSQGRGGEKLFF.

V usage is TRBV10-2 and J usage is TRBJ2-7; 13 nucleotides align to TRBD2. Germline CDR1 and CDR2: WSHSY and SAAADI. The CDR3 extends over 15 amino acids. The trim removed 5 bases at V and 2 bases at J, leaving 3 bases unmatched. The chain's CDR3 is CASSSLAGGTYEQYF. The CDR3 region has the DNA TGCGCCAGCAGTTCACTAGCGGGAGGGACCTACGAGCAGTACTTC.

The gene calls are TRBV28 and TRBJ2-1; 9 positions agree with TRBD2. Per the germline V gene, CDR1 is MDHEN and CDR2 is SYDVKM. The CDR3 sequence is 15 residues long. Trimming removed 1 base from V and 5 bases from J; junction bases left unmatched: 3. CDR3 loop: CASSLYAGGHNEQFF. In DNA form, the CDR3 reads TGTGCCAGCAGTTTATACGCGGGAGGGCACAATGAGCAGTTCTTC.

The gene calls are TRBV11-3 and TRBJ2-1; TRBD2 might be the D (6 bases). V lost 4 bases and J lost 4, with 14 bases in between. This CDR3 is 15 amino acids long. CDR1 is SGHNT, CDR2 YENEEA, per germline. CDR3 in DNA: TGTGCCAGCAGCTCTCTGACTGGGGGGTACAATGAGCAGTTCTTC. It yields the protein CASSSLTGGYNEQFF.

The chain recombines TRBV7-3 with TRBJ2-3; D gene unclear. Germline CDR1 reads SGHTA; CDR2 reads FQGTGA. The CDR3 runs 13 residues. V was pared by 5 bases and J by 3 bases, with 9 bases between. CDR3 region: CASSPTVTDTQYF. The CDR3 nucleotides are TGTGCCAGCAGCCCAACAGTGACAGATACGCAGTATTTT.

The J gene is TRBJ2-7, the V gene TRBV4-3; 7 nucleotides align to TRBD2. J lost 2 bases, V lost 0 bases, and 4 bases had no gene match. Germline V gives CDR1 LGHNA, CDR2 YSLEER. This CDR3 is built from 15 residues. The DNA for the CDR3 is TGCGCCAGCAGCCAAGACCCGACTAGCACCTACGAGCAGTACTTC. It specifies CASSQDPTSTYEQYF.

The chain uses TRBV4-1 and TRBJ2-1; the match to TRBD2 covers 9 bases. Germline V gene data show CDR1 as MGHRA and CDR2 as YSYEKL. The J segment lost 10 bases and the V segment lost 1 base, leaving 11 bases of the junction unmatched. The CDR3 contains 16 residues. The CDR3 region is CASSQAPRGGAQEQFF. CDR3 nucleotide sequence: TGCGCCAGCAGCCAAGCCCCGCGCGGGGGGGCCCAAGAGCAGTTCTTC.

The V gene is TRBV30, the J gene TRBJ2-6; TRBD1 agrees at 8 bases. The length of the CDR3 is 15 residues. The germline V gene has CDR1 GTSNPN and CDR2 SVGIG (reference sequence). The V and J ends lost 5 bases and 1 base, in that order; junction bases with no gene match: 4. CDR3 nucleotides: TGTGCCTGGCACAGGGGGGAATCTGGGGCCAACGTCCTGACTTTC. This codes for CAWHRGESGANVLTF. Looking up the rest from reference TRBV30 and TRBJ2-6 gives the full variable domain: SQTIHQWPATLVQPVGSPLSLECTVEGTSNPNLYWYRQAAGRGLQLLFYSVGIGQISSEVPQNLSASRPQDRQFILSSKKLLLSDSGFYLCAWHRGESGANVLTFGAGSRLTVL.

CDR3 sequence (DNA): TGTGCCAGCCTCTCTGGGGCCAACGTCCTGACTTTC. Residues: CASLSGANVLTF. V is TRBV19 and J is TRBJ2-6; no firm D call. With 9 bases removed from V and 0 bases from J, the gap between germline ends came to 3 bases. Germline V gives CDR1 LNHDA, CDR2 SQIVND (reference sequence). The CDR3 sequence is 12 residues long.

CDR3 in amino acids: CASRGGLNQPQHF. The CDR3 coding sequence is TGTGCCAGCAGGGGAGGGTTGAATCAGCCCCAGCATTTT. This chain uses TRBV7-8 with TRBJ1-5; D remains unclear. The V and J ends lost 6 bases and 4 bases respectively, with 10 bases between them. CDR1 is SGHVS and CDR2 is FQNEAQ in the germline V gene. There are 13 residues in the CDR3.

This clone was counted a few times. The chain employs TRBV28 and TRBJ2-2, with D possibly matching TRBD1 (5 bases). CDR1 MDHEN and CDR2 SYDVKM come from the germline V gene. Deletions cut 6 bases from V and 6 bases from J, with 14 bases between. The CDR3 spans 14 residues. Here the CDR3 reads CASSSPGHPGELFF. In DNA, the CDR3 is TGTGCCAGCAGCTCTCCTGGACATCCCGGGGAGCTGTTTTTT.

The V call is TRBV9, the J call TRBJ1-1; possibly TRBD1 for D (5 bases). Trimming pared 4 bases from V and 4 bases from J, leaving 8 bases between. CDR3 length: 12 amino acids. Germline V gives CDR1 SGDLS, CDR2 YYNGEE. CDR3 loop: CASSHGGTEAFF. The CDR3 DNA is TGTGCCAGCAGCCACGGGGGCACTGAAGCTTTCTTT.

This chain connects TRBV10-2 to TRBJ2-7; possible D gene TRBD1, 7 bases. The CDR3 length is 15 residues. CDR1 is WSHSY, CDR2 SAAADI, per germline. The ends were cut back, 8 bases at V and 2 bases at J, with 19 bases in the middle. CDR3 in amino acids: CASADREAMTYEQYF. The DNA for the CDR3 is TGCGCCAGCGCTGACAGGGAGGCTATGACCTACGAGCAGTACTTC.

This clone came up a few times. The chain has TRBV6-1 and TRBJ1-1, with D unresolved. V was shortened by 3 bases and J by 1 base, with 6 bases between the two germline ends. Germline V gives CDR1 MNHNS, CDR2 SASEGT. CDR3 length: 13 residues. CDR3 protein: CASSEDWNTEAFF. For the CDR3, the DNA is TGTGCCAGCAGTGAGGACTGGAACACTGAAGCTTTCTTT.

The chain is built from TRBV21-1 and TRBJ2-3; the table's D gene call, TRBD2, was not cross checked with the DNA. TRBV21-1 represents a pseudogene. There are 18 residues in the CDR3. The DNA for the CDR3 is TGTGCCAGCAGCTCCCCTCATGGGGCGGGAGCCCTCGTAGATACGCAGTATTTT. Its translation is CASSSPHGAGALVDTQYF.

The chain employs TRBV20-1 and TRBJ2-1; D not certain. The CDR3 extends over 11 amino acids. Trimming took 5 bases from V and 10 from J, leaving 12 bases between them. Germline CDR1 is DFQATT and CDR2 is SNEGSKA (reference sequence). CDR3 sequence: CSAPINTEQFF. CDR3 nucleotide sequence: TGCAGTGCTCCCATTAACACGGAGCAGTTCTTC.